These 30 T cell receptor beta chains originate from one sample sequenced in a study of metastatic and nonmetastatic thyroid tumors. There were no patients who had received any treatment before thyroid surgery. TCRdb reprocessed the PCR reads using MiXCR. This table holds 20,000 or so clones, around 9.9% found once. The sample consisted of blood. All receptors derive from a female donor with papillary thyroid cancer or a benign thyroid nodule (not recorded which). Some clones in this sample may be carry-over from other donors' samples.

This clone was found a few times. A junction boundary mismatches the germline segment, possibly from a read error. The genes are TRBV6-1 and TRBJ1-6, with a possible D match to TRBD1 (5 bases). The CDR3 length is 13 residues. Germline values: CDR1 MNHNS, CDR2 SASEGT. The CDR3 DNA sequence: TGTGCCAGCATCGTGACCGGGGCATCGACCCTCCAATTT. Translating gives CASIVTGASTLQF.

This clone was seen at least ten times. V usage is TRBV15 and J usage is TRBJ2-2, with TRBD2 as a possible D gene (6 bases). The CDR3 sequence is 15 residues long. V was shortened by 3 bases and J by 5 bases, with 13 bases between the two germline ends. Germline values: CDR1 LNHNV, CDR2 YYDKDF (reference sequence). Here the CDR3 reads CATSSGGISTGELFF. The DNA for the CDR3 is TGTGCCACCAGCAGTGGCGGGATAAGTACCGGGGAGCTGTTTTTT.

This clone was seen a handful of times. V is TRBV6-1 and J is TRBJ1-5; D perhaps matches TRBD1 (5 bases). The CDR3 length is 13 residues. Trimming removed 6 bases from V and 2 bases from J, with 8 bases in between. Per germline, CDR1 MNHNS and CDR2 SASEGT. The DNA of the CDR3 is TGTGCCAGCAGGCTGGGGGGCAATCAGCCCCAGCATTTT. Translating gives CASRLGGNQPQHF.

This clone was counted at least ten times. The chain has TRBV11-2 and TRBJ1-2; perhaps TRBD1 as D (5 bases). The CDR3 totals 15 residues. The V and J ends lost 5 bases and 0 bases respectively, with 13 bases between them. From germline, CDR1 is SGHAT and CDR2 FQNNGV. This CDR3 is CASSADRVSNYGYTF. The CDR3 DNA reads as TGTGCCAGCAGCGCAGACAGAGTGTCTAACTATGGCTACACCTTC.

This rearrangement joins TRBV18 to TRBJ2-7, with 7 bases identical to TRBD2. The CDR3 covers 15 residues. Germline assignment: CDR1 KGHSH and CDR2 LQKENI. Germline trimming cut 2 bases from V and 5 bases from J; bases unmatched to any gene: 9. The CDR3, as DNA: TGTGCCAGCTCACCAAACGGAGCGGGGTTCGACGAGCAGTACTTC. Its translation: CASSPNGAGFDEQYF.

This clone was observed many times. The J gene is TRBJ2-1, the V gene TRBV29-1; either TRBD1 or TRBD2 may fit D (6 bases each). The length of the CDR3 is 13 residues. The germline V gene encodes CDR1 SQVTM and CDR2 ANQGSEA. V lost 8 bases and J lost 4, with 15 bases in between. The CDR3 loop reads CSYWRDTYNEQFF. The CDR3 region has the DNA TGCAGCTATTGGAGGGACACATACAATGAGCAGTTCTTC.

By sample share, this clone is medium-sized. The rearrangement links TRBV27 to TRBJ2-7; 13 nucleotides align to TRBD2. V shed 5 bases and J 4 bases; nucleotides not matched to a gene: 8. Germline assignment: CDR1 MNHEY and CDR2 SMNVEV (reference sequence). This CDR3 has 16 amino acids. CDR3 DNA sequence: TGTGCCAGCAGTCCCATCCCGGGACTAGCGGGATACGAGCAGTACTTC. This gives the protein CASSPIPGLAGYEQYF.

This clone has a count of ten or more. In nucleotides, the CDR3 is TGCGCCAGCAGCCAAGGGCAGACAGGAGTACAGGATACGCAGTATTTT. This encodes CASSQGQTGVQDTQYF. The rearrangement uses TRBV4-1 and TRBJ2-3; maybe TRBD1 (6 bases). Germline-derived CDR1 and CDR2 are MGHRA and YSYEKL. Trimming removed 1 base from V and 6 bases from J, with 17 bases in between. The CDR3 is 16 residues long.

There are many counts of this clone. The chain links TRBV4-1 to TRBJ2-2; 9 nucleotides agree with TRBD2. V was clipped by 4 bases and J by 3 bases; unmatched bases: 15. The germline V gene has CDR1 MGHRA and CDR2 YSYEKL. CDR3 length equals 19 residues. The DNA of the CDR3 is TGCGCCAGCAGCCCCCACCTTGAGCGGGAGGTATTGTACACCGGGGAGCTGTTTTTT. Protein sequence: CASSPHLEREVLYTGELFF.

Relative to its sample, this clone is medium-sized. The chain combines TRBV28 with TRBJ1-2, with D possibly TRBD1 on 6 matching bases. Germline CDR1 MDHEN, CDR2 SYDVKM. The V gene lost 7 bases and the J gene lost 4 bases, with 19 bases spanning the gap. CDR3 length equals 15 residues. Here the CDR3 reads CASTPGGAASYGYTF. In DNA form, the CDR3 reads TGTGCCAGCACCCCTGGGGGGGCCGCTTCCTATGGCTACACCTTC.

A note on this clone: A much larger clone lies one base from this, so it may be a read error. This chain uses TRBV9 with TRBJ2-7; D remains ambiguous. Trimming took 0 bases from V and 5 from J, leaving 9 bases between them. Germline assignment: CDR1 SGDLS and CDR2 YYNGEE. This CDR3 has 13 residues. CDR3 DNA: TGTGCCAGCAGCGTAGAGCATGTGGACGAGCAGTACTTC. Amino acids: CASSVEHVDEQYF.

Turning to this clone: A much larger clone lies one base from this, so it may be a read error. J is TRBJ1-2 and V is TRBV29-1; D might be TRBD1 (5 bases). Germline V lookup: CDR1 SQVTM, CDR2 ANQGSEA. The CDR3 totals 14 residues. Trimming removed 0 bases from V and 6 bases from J, with 14 bases in between. CDR3 residues: CSVEDLEGWDGYTF. CDR3 nucleotides: TGCAGCGTTGAAGATCTGGAGGGGTGGGATGGCTACACCTTC.

The gene calls are TRBV12-3 or TRBV12-4 and TRBJ1-1; D gene ambiguous. V dropped 5 bases and J dropped 1 base, with 5 bases sitting between them. The CDR3 has 12 residues. CDR3 nucleotide sequence: TGTGCCAGCAGTCCCCGGAACACTGAAGCTTTCTTT. Encoded protein: CASSPRNTEAFF.

As concerns this clone: A read error may explain this, as a much larger clone is one base away. The chain combines TRBV5-6 with TRBJ2-7, with D unclear. This CDR3 comprises 13 residues. Germline V gene sequence: CDR1 SGHDT, CDR2 YYEEEE. CDR3: CASSLYESYEHYF. The CDR3 DNA sequence: TGTGCCAGCAGCTTGTATGAGTCCTACGAGCATTACTTC.

Comments on this clone: This may be a read error: a much more frequent sequence differs by one nucleotide. DNA of the CDR3: TGTGCCAGCAGCTTGGGAGCCACCTACGAGCGGTACTTC. This gives the protein CASSLGATYERYF. This rearrangement joins TRBV5-4 to TRBJ2-7; D is undetermined. This CDR3 comprises 13 residues. Germline V gene data show CDR1 as SGHNT and CDR2 as YYREEE (reference sequence).

This clone was observed many times. In DNA, the CDR3 is TGTGCCACCAGTGATTCGAGAAGTTATAGCAATCAGCCCCAGCATTTT. Its protein is CATSDSRSYSNQPQHF. The chain joins TRBV24-1 to TRBJ1-5; D unclear. This CDR3 contains 16 residues. Germline lookup yields CDR1 KGHDR and CDR2 SFDVKD. V was cut by 2 bases and J by 0 bases, with 10 bases left in between.

As to this clone: This could be a read error, since a much larger clone is one nucleotide away. Other DNA sequences in the sample encode the same CDR3. The chain combines TRBV15 with TRBJ2-7; 15 bases are shared with TRBD2. CDR1 and CDR2 (germline): LNHNV, YYDKDF (reference sequence). The CDR3 sequence is 15 residues long. The CDR3 DNA reads as TGCGCCACCAGCAGAGGGACTAGCGGGAGGTACGAGCAGTACTTC. Translation: CATSRGTSGRYEQYF.

As for this clone: A read error is possible here, since a much larger clone lies one base away. The chain recombines TRBV6-2 or TRBV6-3 with TRBJ1-4, with D perhaps TRBD1 (5 bases). Germline V gene sequence: CDR1 MNHEY, CDR2 SVGEGT. The ends were cut back, 6 bases at V and 5 bases at J, with 25 bases in the middle. This CDR3 is built from 18 residues. CDR3 sequence: CASSRGHGAALVNEKLFF. CDR3 nucleotides: TGTGCCAGCAGCCGAGGACATGGTGCGGCTCTGGTAAATGAAAAACTGTTTTTT.

This clone is medium-sized within its sample. The chain recombines TRBV28 with TRBJ1-6, with D perhaps TRBD1 (5 bases). The germline gives CDR1 MDHEN, CDR2 SYDVKM. The length of the CDR3 is 14 residues. Trimming pared 3 bases from V and 9 bases from J, leaving 12 bases between. DNA of the CDR3: TGTGCCAGCAGTTTGGGGCAGATGGTTTCACCCCTCCACTTT. It yields the protein CASSLGQMVSPLHF. The complete variable domain, with remaining parts taken from reference TRBV28 and TRBJ1-6, reads DVKVTQSSRYLVKRTGEKVFLECVQDMDHENMFWYRQDPGLGLRLIYFSYDVKMKEKGDIPEGYSVSREKKERFSLILESASTNQTSMYLCASSLGQMVSPLHFGNGTRLTVT.

By sample fraction, this clone is medium-sized. The chain combines TRBV6-1 with TRBJ2-7; TRBD1 or TRBD2 may be the D gene (5 bases each). CDR3 length equals 12 residues. The germline gives CDR1 MNHNS, CDR2 SASEGT. V was pared by 4 bases and J by 3 bases, with 7 bases between. The CDR3 DNA sequence: TGTGCCAGCAGTGGGGACGGCTACGAGCAGTACTTC. It yields the protein CASSGDGYEQYF.

This clone was seen many times. The chain is built from TRBV20-1 and TRBJ1-1; 8 bases fit TRBD1. This CDR3 spans 13 amino acids. After removal of 7 bases from V and 1 base from J, the junction contained 5 bases not matched to a gene. Germline V lookup: CDR1 DFQATT, CDR2 SNEGSKA (reference sequence). The CDR3 spells CSVGGQGNTEAFF. The CDR3 DNA follows: TGCAGTGTCGGCGGACAGGGGAACACTGAAGCTTTCTTT.

Sample share makes this clone medium-sized. The chain combines TRBV28 with TRBJ2-7, with TRBD2 matching 13 bases. In germline, CDR1 is MDHEN, CDR2 SYDVKM. The J segment lost 7 bases and the V segment lost 5 bases, leaving 11 bases of the junction unmatched. The CDR3 consists of 16 residues. Here the CDR3 reads CASSTGLAGLSEEQYF. In DNA form, the CDR3 reads TGTGCCAGCAGTACGGGACTAGCGGGACTCTCTGAAGAGCAGTACTTC.

By share of the sample, this clone is medium-sized. The chain recombines TRBV6-1 with TRBJ2-7; no reliable D call. Germline lookup yields CDR1 MNHNS and CDR2 SASEGT. This CDR3 comprises 13 residues. Trimming took 6 bases from V and 3 from J, leaving 12 bases between them. CDR3 loop: CASSDVWGYEQYF. The DNA of the CDR3 is TGTGCCAGCAGCGACGTGTGGGGCTACGAGCAGTACTTC.

This clone has a count of ten or more. The chain is built from TRBV28 and TRBJ1-5, with TRBD1 matching 8 bases. The junction had 8 bases not matched to a gene; V was cut back by 10 bases and J by 0 bases. Germline V gene data show CDR1 as MDHEN and CDR2 as SYDVKM. This CDR3 comprises 15 residues. The CDR3 bases are TGTGCCACTAAGACAGGGGATTATAGCAATCAGCCCCAGCATTTT. This translates into CATKTGDYSNQPQHF.

This clone was seen a few times. The rearrangement links TRBV6-2 or TRBV6-3 to TRBJ2-5; D gene ambiguous. With 7 bases removed from V and 5 bases from J, the gap between germline ends came to 8 bases. CDR3 length: 11 residues. The germline gives CDR1 MNHEY, CDR2 SVGEGT. The CDR3 reads CASTERETQYF. The CDR3 DNA sequence: TGTGCCAGCACCGAACGGGAGACCCAGTACTTC.

This clone was picked up many times. V is TRBV3-1 and J is TRBJ2-3; D is unclear. The CDR3 has 13 amino acids. Germline lookup yields CDR1 LGHDT and CDR2 YNNKEL (reference sequence). V lost 3 bases, J lost 0 bases, and 4 bases lay in between. The CDR3 DNA follows: TGTGCCAGCAGCCACCGGAGCACAGATACGCAGTATTTT. Translation: CASSHRSTDTQYF.

Ten or more counts support this clone. The chain uses TRBV6-1 and TRBJ1-1, with no clear D. The V gene lost 6 bases and the J gene lost 4 bases, with 12 bases spanning the gap. This CDR3 comprises 13 residues. CDR1 and CDR2 from the germline V gene are MNHNS and SASEGT. CDR3 residues: CASSKDTSTEAFF. For the CDR3, the DNA is TGTGCCAGCAGCAAAGACACCTCCACTGAAGCTTTCTTT.

The J gene is TRBJ2-2, the V gene TRBV6-2 or TRBV6-3, with D perhaps given as TRBD1 or TRBD2 (5 bases each). V was clipped by 2 bases and J by 2 bases, with 12 bases between them. CDR1 is MNHEY, CDR2 SVGEGT, per germline. The CDR3 is made up of 16 amino acids. CDR3 sequence: CASSYVGAGNTGELFF. The CDR3 nucleotides are TGTGCCAGCAGTTACGTAGGGGCGGGCAACACCGGGGAGCTGTTTTTT.

At least ten counts were recorded for this clone. The chain recombines TRBV13 with TRBJ1-3; no clear D. Trimming cost V 6 bases and J 0 bases, with 18 bases left between them. CDR1 PRHDT and CDR2 FYEKMQ come from the germline V gene (reference sequence). The CDR3 runs to 17 residues. CDR3 sequence (DNA): TGTGCCAGCAGTCCCCCCGTGACGGGAAGCTCTGGAAACACCATATATTTT. Translating it yields CASSPPVTGSSGNTIYF.

The sample holds a few counts of this clone. The CDR3 carries no conserved terminal phenylalanine or tryptophan, so it likely arises from a read error. The rearrangement joins TRBV30 to TRBJ2-7, with 13 bases identical to TRBD2. Per the germline V gene, CDR1 is GTSNPN and CDR2 is SVGIG (reference sequence). The CDR3 covers 16 residues. After removal of 3 bases from V and 2 bases from J, the junction contained 7 bases not matched to a gene. CDR3 nucleotides: TGTGCCTGGAGCCGTGGGACTAGCGGGACCACCTACGAGCAGTACTAC. It encodes CAWSRGTSGTTYEQYY.